One sample yielded the 2 T cell receptor beta chains listed below, sequenced in a study of T cell responses to AZD1222 COVID-19 vaccine. Clones were sequenced by immunoSEQ multiplex PCR, and TCRdb holds only the in-frame ones, with some missing. The table lists 150,000 to 200,000 clones, around 88% of them singletons, with roughly 10% in the top ten. The sequences come from peripheral blood, collected 28 days after the second AZD1222 dose. The receptors shown here come from an adult who received the AZD1222 COVID-19 vaccine.

V and J are TRBV10-2 and TRBJ1-6, with D unresolved. The CDR3 sequence is 12 residues long. With 9 bases removed from V and 9 bases from J, the gap between germline ends came to 12 bases. Germline CDR1 reads WSHSY; CDR2 reads SAAADI. The CDR3 sequence: CASGLEASPLHF. In DNA form, the CDR3 reads TGCGCCAGTGGATTGGAGGCTTCACCCCTCCACTTT.

The rearrangement uses TRBV18 and TRBJ2-1; D remains unclear. With 3 bases removed from V and 2 bases from J, the gap between germline ends came to 11 bases. From germline, CDR1 is KGHSH and CDR2 LQKENI. There are 15 residues in the CDR3. For the CDR3, the DNA is TGTGCCAGCTCACCTCCGATTAGTACCTACAATGAGCAGTTCTTC. It codes for CASSPPISTYNEQFF.